The 15 T cell receptor beta chains given below trace back to one sample, sequenced in a study of T cell responses to AZD1222 COVID-19 vaccine. Profiled with immunoSEQ multiplex PCR; TCRdb holds only in-frame clones, not every one. The sample has about 150,000 clones, more than 85% seen once. This material consisted of peripheral blood, taken on day 0 of AZD1222 vaccination. Every receptor here comes from an adult in good health.

The CDR3 DNA follows: TGTGCCAGTAGTTGGACCAGGGGAGGAGGTCAGCCCCAGCATTTT. Translated, it gives CASSWTRGGGQPQHF. This sequence joins TRBV19 and TRBJ1-5; perhaps TRBD1 as D (6 bases). The CDR3 runs to 15 residues. V was pared by 5 bases and J by 6 bases, with 17 bases between. Germline V CDR1 and CDR2: LNHDA, SQIVND (reference sequence). The whole variable domain, remainder taken from reference TRBV19 and TRBJ1-5, is DGGITQSPKYLFRKEGQNVTLSCEQNLNHDAMYWYRQDPGQGLRLIYYSQIVNDFQKGDIAEGYSVSREKKESFPLTVTSAQKNPTAFYLCASSWTRGGGQPQHFGDGTRLSIL.

This sequence joins TRBV5-1 and TRBJ1-4; possible D gene TRBD1, 6 bases. CDR1 is SGHRS and CDR2 is YFSETQ in the germline V gene. The V gene lost 4 bases and the J gene lost 3 bases, with 10 bases spanning the gap. This CDR3 is built from 14 residues. This CDR3 reads CASSLGTPNEKLFF. The DNA of the CDR3 is TGCGCCAGCAGCCTCGGGACACCTAATGAAAAACTGTTTTTT.

J is TRBJ2-1 and V is TRBV1; no check of the table's D call, TRBD1, against the DNA was made. TRBV1 is a documented pseudogene. This CDR3 contains 14 residues. The CDR3 sequence: CTSGPGRGMDEQFF. The CDR3 nucleotides read TGCACCAGCGGGCCAGGCAGGGGGATGGATGAGCAGTTCTTC.

The rearrangement uses TRBV5-5 and TRBJ1-1; no clear D. Germline V gives CDR1 SGHKS, CDR2 YYEKEE (reference sequence). The CDR3 is 13 residues long. V lost 6 bases to trimming and J lost 10 bases, with 19 bases between them. The chain's CDR3 is CASTRRGLMRAFF. CDR3 nucleotide sequence: TGTGCCAGCACCCGTCGAGGCTTAATGAGAGCTTTCTTT.

The chain links TRBV19 to TRBJ1-4; 7 bases map to TRBD1. Per germline, CDR1 LNHDA and CDR2 SQIVND (reference sequence). The CDR3 covers 13 residues. J was trimmed by 8 bases and V by 5 bases; bases with no gene match: 5. For the CDR3, the DNA is TGTGCCAGTAGTTCGACAGGGAGCGAAAAACTGTTTTTT. It translates to CASSSTGSEKLFF.

The chain couples TRBV12-3 or TRBV12-4 to TRBJ1-5, with a tentative D call TRBD1 (5 bases). CDR3 length: 13 residues. V was clipped by 9 bases and J by 4 bases, with 13 bases between them. CDR3 sequence reads: CASRDSGNQPQHF. CDR3 nucleotide sequence: TGTGCCAGTCGGGACTCTGGTAATCAGCCCCAGCATTTT.

In DNA, the CDR3 is TGTGCCAGCAGCAAACCCCGGGGTGAGCAGTTCTTC. Its protein product is CASSKPRGEQFF. This chain connects TRBV21-1 to TRBJ2-1; TRBD2 is the table's D call, not checked against the DNA. TRBV21-1 is shown as a pseudogene. The CDR3 consists of 12 residues.

The J gene is TRBJ2-3, the V gene TRBV9; 12 nucleotides line up with TRBD2. V trimming: 4 bases; J trimming: 1 base; junction bases outside the gene matches: 4. The CDR3 consists of 16 residues. CDR1 and CDR2 (germline): SGDLS, YYNGEE. CDR3 loop: CASSPRLAGGTDTQYF. The CDR3, as DNA: TGTGCCAGCAGCCCCCGACTAGCGGGAGGCACAGATACGCAGTATTTT.

The V gene is TRBV28, the J gene TRBJ1-3; unclear D gene. This CDR3 contains 14 residues. Germline V gene sequence: CDR1 MDHEN, CDR2 SYDVKM. With 3 bases removed from V and 4 bases from J, the gap between germline ends came to 10 bases. The CDR3 DNA is TGTGCCAGCAGTTTCCCGGGGTGGGGAAACACCATATATTTT. Encoded protein: CASSFPGWGNTIYF.

This clone was counted a single time. The rearrangement links TRBV19 to TRBJ1-2; no definite D call. The CDR3 runs 12 residues. Germline V gene lookup returns CDR1 LNHDA and CDR2 SQIVND (reference sequence). V shed 1 base and J shed 7 bases, with 7 bases lying between them. Here the CDR3 reads CASSIGSLGYTF. The CDR3 DNA is TGTGCCAGTAGTATAGGCTCGCTTGGCTACACCTTC.

The gene calls are TRBV7-2 and TRBJ2-7; TRBD1 might be the D (6 bases). V was pared by 6 bases and J by 0 bases, with 12 bases between. The CDR3 consists of 14 residues. Germline lookup yields CDR1 SGHTA and CDR2 FQGNSA. The CDR3 sequence: CASRGQPSSYEQYF. The CDR3 DNA follows: TGTGCCAGCAGAGGACAGCCGAGCTCCTACGAGCAGTACTTC.

V usage is TRBV3-1 (or the pseudogene TRBV3-2) and J usage is TRBJ2-7; no clear D gene. The germline V gene has CDR1 LGHDT and CDR2 YNNKEL (reference sequence). This CDR3 region has 14 residues. The V and J ends lost 4 bases and 5 bases respectively, with 15 bases between them. CDR3 sequence reads: CASSRTGSSHEQYF. CDR3 DNA: TGTGCCAGCAGCCGAACGGGTTCATCCCACGAGCAGTACTTC.

This rearrangement joins TRBV19 to TRBJ2-3; a weak D match, TRBD1 (6 bases). This CDR3 contains 14 residues. Per germline, CDR1 LNHDA and CDR2 SQIVND (reference sequence). V was cut by 3 bases and J by 2 bases, with 9 bases left in between. CDR3 coding DNA: TGTGCCAGTAGTATCGGACAGCACACAGATACGCAGTATTTT. The encoded protein is CASSIGQHTDTQYF. The full variable domain, completed using reference TRBV19 and TRBJ2-3, is DGGITQSPKYLFRKEGQNVTLSCEQNLNHDAMYWYRQDPGQGLRLIYYSQIVNDFQKGDIAEGYSVSREKKESFPLTVTSAQKNPTAFYLCASSIGQHTDTQYFGPGTRLTVL.

The rearrangement joins TRBV4-3 to TRBJ2-7; D not resolved. Germline V gives CDR1 LGHNA, CDR2 YSLEER. This CDR3 is built from 15 residues. Trimming removed 2 bases at V and 5 bases at J, with 16 bases between. CDR3 region: CASSQQIGPPHEQYF. For the CDR3, the DNA is TGCGCCAGCAGCCAACAGATCGGCCCCCCCCACGAGCAGTACTTC.

V usage is TRBV13 and J usage is TRBJ1-3; D is undetermined. The germline V gene has CDR1 PRHDT and CDR2 FYEKMQ (reference sequence). The CDR3 loop spans 16 amino acids. V lost 1 base to trimming and J lost 0 bases, with 10 bases between them. In DNA, the CDR3 is TGTGCCAGCAGCTTAGTTGCGGGAGGCTCTGGAAACACCATATATTTT. Translated: CASSLVAGGSGNTIYF.